This is a list of T cell receptor beta chains from one sample in a study of immune characterization of retroperitoneal liposarcoma. TCRdb re-analysed the PCR reads in MiXCR, keeping a single row per CDR3 protein. The table includes about 3,000 distinct CDR3 sequences, roughly half detected once. The source material was tumor tissue. These receptors were taken from a male donor with retroperitoneal liposarcoma. CDR3s include the opening cysteine and the closing phenylalanine or tryptophan. The D gene is left open where the match is weak. A row's size may be missing; if present it is once, few, many or a size class.

-	TRBV11-2	-	TRBJ2-4	TGTGCCAGCAGCTTAGGTGGGACGATGGCCAAAAACATTCAGTACTTC	CASSLGGTMAKNIQYF
medium-sized	TRBV11-2	-	TRBJ2-5	TGTGCCAGCAGCTTAATCGTCGGACTACAAGAGACCCAGTACTTC	CASSLIVGLQETQYF
-	TRBV6-1	-	TRBJ1-5	TGTGCCAGCAGTGAACCCTCAGGGATTAGCAATCAGCCCCAGCATTTT	CASSEPSGISNQPQHF
-	TRBV6-5	-	TRBJ2-2	TGTGCCAGCAGTGAACAGGCAGGCGCCGGGGAGCTGTTTTTT	CASSEQAGAGELFF
-	TRBV12-3/TRBV12-4	-	TRBJ2-2	TGTGCCAGCAGTCCGCGGACACACACCACCGGGGAGCTGTTTTTT	CASSPRTHTTGELFF
few	TRBV27	-	TRBJ2-1	TGTGCCAGCATGGTCTCCAGGGGTGGTCTCAATGAGCAGTTCTTC	CASMVSRGGLNEQFF
once	TRBV6-6	-	TRBJ2-1	TGTGCCAGCAGAAGGGACGGCTGGGGTGAGCAGTTCTTC	CASRRDGWGEQFF
-	TRBV6-1	-	TRBJ2-1	TGTGCCAGCAGTGAAGGGATGTCCTTCTACAATGAGCAGTTCTTC	CASSEGMSFYNEQFF
medium-sized	TRBV12-3/TRBV12-4	-	TRBJ2-7	TGTGCCAGCAGTTTAGAGTGGGGAGCAGGAACCTACGAGCAGTACTTC	CASSLEWGAGTYEQYF
few	TRBV6-6	-	TRBJ2-4	TGTGCCAGCAGTCCTCTGGATAGAAGCAAAAACATTCAGTACTTC	CASSPLDRSKNIQYF